The clone carrying this TCR beta chain was recorded only once. The PCR was carried out with 60 Vbeta primers and 13 Jbeta primers. Clones were read by immunoSEQ multiplex PCR, and TCRdb kept only the in-frame ones, dropping some. The table lists more than 95,000 clones, 70% to 85% of them singletons. The V gene lost 4 bases and the J gene lost 1 base, with 12 bases spanning the gap. CDR1 SGDLS and CDR2 YYNGEE come from the germline V gene. The CDR3 is made up of 14 amino acids. The data are from a study of cytomegalovirus exposure and HLA in healthy donors. This rearrangement joins TRBV9 to TRBJ2-7, with D possibly matching TRBD1 (5 bases). The TCR comes from a woman aged 18 to 35 in good health and CMV-seropositive. The sample taken for sequencing was PBMCs. This chain's CDR3 is CASSPQTESYEQYF. The CDR3, as DNA: TGTGCCAGCAGCCCGCAGACAGAATCCTACGAGCAGTACTTC.